The 31 T cell receptor beta chains presented below share a single source sample, sequenced in a study of shared clonotypes between healthy human individuals (dated by TCRdb to the early 2020s). The method behind the library was the immunoSEQ multiplex PCR assay. TCRdb re-hosts the immuneACCESS table, in-frame sequences only. Its copies lack some clones; in the studies checked, an unresolved V gene accounts for under half of them, and the cause for the rest is not known. Recorded for this sample are 1,400,000 or so clones; 97% to 99% of them occurred a single time. Of the sample, 0.36% is held by the ten largest clones. Sample: naive CD4+ T cells sorted from blood. In light of the paper, this sample's cell subset or site label describes: CD45RA+ positively selected. These receptors all stem from a man younger than 40 in good health.

A word on this clone: Other nucleotide sequences in the sample specify the same CDR3. The chain couples TRBV6-5 to TRBJ2-5; D gene unclear. This CDR3 comprises 12 residues. V lost 0 bases and J 5 bases, leaving 4 bases between the germline ends. Germline V gives CDR1 MNHEY, CDR2 SVGAGI. This CDR3 reads CASSYSGETQYF. As DNA, the CDR3 is TGTGCCAGCAGTTACTCAGGGGAGACCCAGTACTTC.

V is TRBV28 and J is TRBJ1-2; 10 nucleotides line up with TRBD1. V shed 6 bases and J 6 bases; nucleotides not matched to a gene: 19. This CDR3 is 18 amino acids long. Germline CDR1 and CDR2: MDHEN and SYDVKM. The CDR3 sequence is CASSPPSLVRQGADGYTF. The CDR3 nucleotides read TGTGCCAGCAGCCCACCCTCCCTTGTTCGACAGGGGGCGGATGGCTACACCTTC.

The V and J genes are TRBV11-2 and TRBJ2-1; D not resolved. The CDR3 loop spans 14 amino acids. The germline V gene has CDR1 SGHAT and CDR2 FQNNGV. Deletions cut 3 bases from V and 3 bases from J, with 9 bases between. The CDR3 spells CASSFGGVYNEQFF. In DNA form, the CDR3 reads TGTGCCAGCAGCTTTGGTGGGGTCTACAATGAGCAGTTCTTC.

This chain uses TRBV2 with TRBJ2-7; TRBD1 aligns across 7 bases. The V segment lost 6 bases and the J segment 6 bases; nucleotides outside the gene matches: 11. Looked up from germline, CDR1 is SNHLY and CDR2 is FYNNEI. The CDR3 loop spans 14 amino acids. The CDR3 nucleotides read TGTGCCAGCAGAGCCGACAGGGTTCGGGGCGAGCAGTACTTC. It codes for CASRADRVRGEQYF.

This chain links TRBV10-2 with TRBJ1-3; unclear D gene. This CDR3 has 16 residues. Germline V CDR1 and CDR2: WSHSY, SAAADI. Trimming shortened V by 5 bases and J by 0 bases, and 14 bases separated the two germline ends. CDR3 region: CASSIGRMSSGNTIYF. The CDR3 nucleotides read TGCGCCAGCAGTATTGGACGCATGAGCTCTGGAAACACCATATATTTT.

This chain links TRBV10-1 with TRBJ2-1; no clear D. This CDR3 region has 13 residues. Trimming left V 3 bases short and J 4 bases short, with 7 bases between. CDR1 is WNHNN and CDR2 is SYGVQD in the germline V gene (reference sequence). The CDR3 nucleotides are TGCGCCAGCAGTGATACAGCTTACAATGAGCAGTTCTTC. Translating gives CASSDTAYNEQFF.

The V and J genes are TRBV15 and TRBJ2-7; D unclear. V was shortened by 2 bases and J by 4 bases, with 15 bases between the two germline ends. The CDR3 is made up of 15 amino acids. The germline CDR1 and CDR2 sequences are LNHNV and YYDKDF (reference sequence). CDR3 sequence: CATSRSLSAAYEQYF. CDR3 in DNA: TGTGCCACCAGCAGATCCCTCAGTGCTGCGTACGAGCAGTACTTC.

The rearrangement links TRBV28 to TRBJ2-1, with D maybe TRBD1 (6 bases). V shed 4 bases and J shed 11 bases, with 12 bases lying between them. The CDR3 is made up of 12 amino acids. Germline loops: CDR1 MDHEN, CDR2 SYDVKM. CDR3 region: CASSSTGTKQFF. Written as DNA, the CDR3 is TGTGCCAGCAGTTCCACCGGGACAAAGCAGTTCTTC.

With respect to this clone: A junction boundary mismatches the germline segment, possibly from a read error. The rearrangement uses TRBV4-1 and TRBJ2-3; 11 nucleotides line up with TRBD2. The CDR3 spans 13 residues. In germline, CDR1 is MGHRA, CDR2 YSYEKL. CDR3 sequence reads: CASSQDYLAGGEF. CDR3 sequence (DNA): TGCGCCAGCAGCCAAGATTATCTAGCGGGAGGCGAATTT.

The gene calls are TRBV6-1 and TRBJ2-7; D unresolved. Germline CDR1 is MNHNS and CDR2 is SASEGT. The length of the CDR3 is 13 residues. Trimming pared 1 base from V and 6 bases from J, leaving 10 bases between. This chain's CDR3 is CASSEVQESEQYF. CDR3 in DNA: TGTGCCAGCAGTGAAGTCCAGGAGAGCGAGCAGTACTTC.

The chain joins TRBV7-2 to TRBJ2-5; TRBD1 agrees at 8 bases. The junction had 2 bases not matched to a gene; V was cut back by 2 bases and J by 3 bases. The CDR3 extends over 14 amino acids. In germline, CDR1 is SGHTA, CDR2 FQGNSA. CDR3 residues: CASSLQGAEETQYF. The CDR3 nucleotides read TGTGCCAGCAGCTTACAGGGGGCAGAAGAGACCCAGTACTTC.

In its sample, this clone was seen once. The V and J genes are TRBV7-6 and TRBJ1-4; the match to TRBD1 covers 8 bases. V lost 5 bases and J lost 6; bases outside the gene matches: 8. The length of the CDR3 is 15 residues. CDR1 and CDR2 from the germline V gene are SGHVS and FNYEAQ. The CDR3 sequence is CASSPSGGQYEKLFF. The DNA of the CDR3 is TGTGCCAGCAGCCCCTCAGGGGGCCAGTATGAAAAACTGTTTTTT. The entire variable domain, with the rest obtained from reference TRBV7-6 and TRBJ1-4, is as follows: GAGVSQSPRYKVTKRGQDVALRCDPISGHVSLYWYRQALGQGPEFLTYFNYEAQQDKSGLPNDRFSAERPEGSISTLTIQRTEQRDSAMYRCASSPSGGQYEKLFFGSGTQLSVL.

The rearrangement uses TRBV7-9 and TRBJ2-1; TRBD2 matches 7 bases. V gave up 5 bases and J gave up 0 bases; unmatched junction bases: 7. The CDR3 runs to 16 residues. CDR1 is SEHNR and CDR2 is FQNEAQ in the germline V gene (reference sequence). The CDR3: CASSIPSGGSYNEQFF. The DNA for the CDR3 is TGTGCCAGCAGCATCCCTAGCGGAGGCTCCTACAATGAGCAGTTCTTC.

Note on this clone: Other DNA sequences of this sample code for an identical CDR3. V gene TRBV18 combines with J gene TRBJ2-3; the D is unclear. V shed 6 bases and J shed 0 bases, with 4 bases lying between them. Germline V gene data show CDR1 as KGHSH and CDR2 as LQKENI. The CDR3 spans 12 residues. The CDR3 sequence: CASSPSTDTQYF. The CDR3 DNA reads as TGTGCCAGCTCGCCCAGCACAGATACGCAGTATTTT.

The chain recombines TRBV7-9 with TRBJ2-1; TRBD2 is a possible D gene (6 bases). There are 12 residues in the CDR3. Germline V lookup: CDR1 SEHNR, CDR2 FQNEAQ (reference sequence). Trimming took off 5 bases at V and 7 bases at J, with 9 bases between the two ends. The CDR3 nucleotides read TGTGCCAGCAGCACGACTAGGAATGAGCAGTTCTTC. This sequence encodes CASSTTRNEQFF.

The rearrangement uses TRBV19 and TRBJ1-5; unclear D gene. The CDR3 has 13 amino acids. V dropped 3 bases and J dropped 4 bases, with 7 bases sitting between them. The V gene's germline CDR1 is LNHDA and CDR2 SQIVND (reference sequence). CDR3 coding DNA: TGTGCCAGTAGTATTTTAGATAATCAGCCCCAGCATTTT. This gives the protein CASSILDNQPQHF.

This rearrangement joins TRBV4-3 to TRBJ1-4, with TRBD1 as a possible D gene (5 bases). CDR3 length equals 16 residues. Trimming shortened V by 3 bases and J by 2 bases, and 13 bases separated the two germline ends. Germline V CDR1 and CDR2: LGHNA, YSLEER. This CDR3 reads CASSHAPRATNEKLFF. The CDR3 DNA reads TGCGCCAGCAGCCATGCCCCCAGGGCTACTAATGAAAAACTGTTTTTT.

This sequence joins TRBV19 and TRBJ2-1; 7 bases agree with TRBD1. Germline V gene data show CDR1 as LNHDA and CDR2 as SQIVND (reference sequence). V lost 1 base, J lost 5 bases, and 8 bases stayed unmatched. This CDR3 region has 16 residues. The CDR3 DNA reads as TGTGCCAGTAGTATAGGGGCAGGGGGAATAAACAATGAGCAGTTCTTC. Amino acid sequence: CASSIGAGGINNEQFF.

V and J are TRBV7-2 and TRBJ2-1; 9 bases align to TRBD2. Trimming took 4 bases from V and 12 from J; bases not matched to a gene: 13. This CDR3 region has 15 residues. The V gene's germline CDR1 is SGHTA and CDR2 FQGNSA. The CDR3 region is CASSSGVSGSLLQFF. The CDR3 DNA sequence: TGTGCCAGCAGCTCAGGTGTTAGCGGGAGCTTGCTGCAGTTCTTC.

The rearrangement links TRBV28 to TRBJ1-1; 7 bases fit TRBD1. The length of the CDR3 is 15 residues. J lost 5 bases, V lost 4 bases, and 10 bases had no gene match. CDR1 and CDR2 from the germline V gene are MDHEN and SYDVKM. The CDR3 sequence is CASSSTGVLGTEAFF. CDR3 sequence (DNA): TGTGCCAGCAGTTCCACAGGGGTCCTAGGAACTGAAGCTTTCTTT.

V usage is TRBV7-2 and J usage is TRBJ2-1, with 10 nucleotides matching TRBD2. The CDR3 has 15 residues. The germline V gene has CDR1 SGHTA and CDR2 FQGNSA. J was trimmed by 3 bases and V by 2 bases; bases with no gene match: 1. CDR3 protein: CASSLSSGSYNEQFF. In DNA, the CDR3 is TGTGCCAGCAGCTTATCTAGCGGGAGCTACAATGAGCAGTTCTTC.

This rearrangement joins TRBV5-4 to TRBJ2-3; possibly TRBD1 or TRBD2 for D (6 bases each). Trimming cost V 0 bases and J 10 bases, with 21 bases left between them. Per germline, CDR1 SGHNT and CDR2 YYREEE (reference sequence). The CDR3 extends over 16 amino acids. The CDR3 loop reads CASSLVRDTPRGAQYF. The CDR3 DNA is TGTGCCAGCAGCTTGGTGCGGGACACCCCCCGTGGGGCGCAGTATTTT.

The CDR3 is CASSLGRGLAFF. CDR3 nucleotide sequence: TGTGCCAGCAGTTTAGGCAGGGGGCTAGCTTTCTTT. V gene TRBV27 combines with J gene TRBJ1-1, with 8 bases fitting TRBD1. The CDR3 spans 12 residues. CDR1 and CDR2 from the germline V gene are MNHEY and SMNVEV (reference sequence). After removal of 2 bases from V and 10 bases from J, the junction contained 3 bases not matched to a gene.

Of note for this clone: The same CDR3 is also encoded by other DNA sequences in this sample. V usage is TRBV5-1 and J usage is TRBJ2-1; D is undetermined. Germline V gene sequence: CDR1 SGHRS, CDR2 YFSETQ. CDR3 length: 13 residues. V was cut by 0 bases and J by 6 bases, with 7 bases left in between. The DNA of the CDR3 is TGCGCCAGCAGCTTGGGGTCTTCCAATGAGCAGTTCTTC. Amino acids: CASSLGSSNEQFF.

CDR3 protein: CASSFGLQGALNEQFF. CDR3 in DNA: TGCGCCAGCAGCTTCGGATTACAGGGGGCGCTTAATGAGCAGTTCTTC. The chain recombines TRBV5-1 with TRBJ2-1; 9 nucleotides line up with TRBD1. This CDR3 contains 16 residues. CDR1 SGHRS and CDR2 YFSETQ come from the germline V gene. V was pared by 2 bases and J by 7 bases, with 10 bases of the junction left unmatched.

DNA of the CDR3: TGTGCCAGCAGCTTTGGACTAGTTCTTTCCAATGAGCAGTTCTTC. Its protein product is CASSFGLVLSNEQFF. The chain carries TRBV28 and TRBJ2-1; 7 bases are shared with TRBD2. CDR1 is MDHEN and CDR2 is SYDVKM in the germline V gene. The J segment lost 6 bases and the V segment lost 6 bases, leaving 11 bases of the junction unmatched. The CDR3 has 15 residues.

The chain uses TRBV7-9 and TRBJ2-7; 9 nucleotides agree with TRBD2. CDR3 length equals 17 residues. Trimming took 2 bases from V and 4 from J; bases not matched to a gene: 12. The germline V gene has CDR1 SEHNR and CDR2 FQNEAQ (reference sequence). Written as DNA, the CDR3 is TGTGCCAGCAGCTTAATCGGCGGGCTAGCGGGATCTTACGAGCAGTACTTC. It codes for CASSLIGGLAGSYEQYF. Looking up the rest from reference TRBV7-9 and TRBJ2-7 gives the full variable domain: DTGVSQNPRHKITKRGQNVTFRCDPISEHNRLYWYRQTLGQGPEFLTYFQNEAQLEKSRLLSDRFSAERPKGSFSTLEIQRTEQGDSAMYLCASSLIGGLAGSYEQYFGPGTRLTVT.

In DNA, the CDR3 is TGTGCCAGCAGCTTAGGTTTCTTCTCTAGCGCCAGTGAGCAGTTCTTC. Amino acids: CASSLGFFSSASEQFF. J is TRBJ2-1 and V is TRBV7-3, with TRBD2 as a possible D gene (6 bases). V was shortened by 2 bases and J by 9 bases, with 20 bases between the two germline ends. The CDR3 loop spans 16 amino acids. In germline, CDR1 is SGHTA, CDR2 FQGTGA.

Note on this clone: The sample has other DNA sequences that encode this CDR3 too. This chain links TRBV5-8 with TRBJ1-1; 7 nucleotides agree with TRBD1. Germline V gene data show CDR1 as SGHTS and CDR2 as YDEGEE. The CDR3 sequence is 15 residues long. V dropped 1 base and J dropped 0; count of bases not matched to a gene: 3. In DNA, the CDR3 is TGTGCCAGCAGCTTGTCTGGGACAGTGAACACTGAAGCTTTCTTT. Its translation: CASSLSGTVNTEAFF.

The rearrangement joins TRBV28 to TRBJ2-7; D is perhaps TRBD1 (5 bases). The CDR3 consists of 15 residues. Germline lookup yields CDR1 MDHEN and CDR2 SYDVKM. V was shortened by 3 bases and J by 4 bases, with 16 bases between the two germline ends. The CDR3 region is CASSFGQGRPYEQYF. CDR3 sequence (DNA): TGTGCCAGCAGTTTTGGGCAGGGTAGGCCATACGAGCAGTACTTC.

The chain has TRBV9 and TRBJ2-5; D is possibly TRBD2 (6 bases). The germline CDR1 and CDR2 sequences are SGDLS and YYNGEE. V was cut by 3 bases and J by 2 bases, with 8 bases left in between. The CDR3 is 13 amino acids. The CDR3 nucleotides are TGTGCCAGCAGCGCGACTAGTCAAGAGACCCAGTACTTC. Translated: CASSATSQETQYF.